The sequence of this TCR beta chain was determined in a study of chemoradiotherapy in HPV16-positive cancers. Looking at the study overall: Candidate HPV-specific T-cell clones and common TCR motifs came from functional assays in a couple of HPV16-positive patients.

The assay was immunoSEQ multiplex PCR, and TCRdb's table has in-frame clones only and misses some. The sample yields some 28,000 clones, around 84% seen once. The receptor's source is a human donor with HPV-associated anogenital cancer. The sample was blood, taken from a patient who underwent chemoradiotherapy.

The CDR3 spells CARGQYEAFF. The CDR3 nucleotides read TGTGCCAGGGGACAGTATGAAGCTTTCTTT. This chain connects TRBV2 to TRBJ1-1; 7 bases are a match to TRBD1. Trimming took 9 bases from V and 7 from J; bases not matched to a gene: 2. Germline CDR1 and CDR2: SNHLY and FYNNEI. This CDR3 has 10 residues.